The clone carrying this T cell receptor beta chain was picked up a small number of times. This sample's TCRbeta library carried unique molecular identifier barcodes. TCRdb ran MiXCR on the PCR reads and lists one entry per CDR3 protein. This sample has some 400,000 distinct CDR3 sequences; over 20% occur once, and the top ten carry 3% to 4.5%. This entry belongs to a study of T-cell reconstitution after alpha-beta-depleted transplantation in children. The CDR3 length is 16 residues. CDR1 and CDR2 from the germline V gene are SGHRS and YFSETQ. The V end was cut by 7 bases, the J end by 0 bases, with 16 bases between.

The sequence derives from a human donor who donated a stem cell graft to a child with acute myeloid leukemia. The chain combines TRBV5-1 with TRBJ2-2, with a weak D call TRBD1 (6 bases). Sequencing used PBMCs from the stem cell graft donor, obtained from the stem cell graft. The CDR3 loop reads CASHGQPGSNTGELFF. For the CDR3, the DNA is TGCGCCAGCCATGGACAGCCGGGGTCGAACACCGGGGAGCTGTTTTTT.